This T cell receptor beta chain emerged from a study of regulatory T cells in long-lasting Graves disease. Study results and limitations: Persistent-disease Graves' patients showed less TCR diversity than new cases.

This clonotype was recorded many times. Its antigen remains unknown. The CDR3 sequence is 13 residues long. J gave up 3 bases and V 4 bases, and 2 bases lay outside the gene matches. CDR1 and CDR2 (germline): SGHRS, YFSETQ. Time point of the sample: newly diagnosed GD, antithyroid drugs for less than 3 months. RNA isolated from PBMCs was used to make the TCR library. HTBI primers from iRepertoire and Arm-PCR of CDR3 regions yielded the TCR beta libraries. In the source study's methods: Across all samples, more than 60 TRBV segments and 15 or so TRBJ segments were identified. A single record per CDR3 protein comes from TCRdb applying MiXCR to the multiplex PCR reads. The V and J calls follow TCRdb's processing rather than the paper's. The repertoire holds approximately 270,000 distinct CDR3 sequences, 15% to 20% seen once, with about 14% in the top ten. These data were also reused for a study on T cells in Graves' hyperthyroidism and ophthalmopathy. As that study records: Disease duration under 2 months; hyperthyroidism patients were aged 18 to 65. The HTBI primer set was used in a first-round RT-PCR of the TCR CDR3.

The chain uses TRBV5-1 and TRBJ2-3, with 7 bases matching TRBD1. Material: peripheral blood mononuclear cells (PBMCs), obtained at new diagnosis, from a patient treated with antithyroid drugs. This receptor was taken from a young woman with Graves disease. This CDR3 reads CASSEQGTDTQYF. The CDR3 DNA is TGCGCCAGCAGCGAACAGGGGACAGATACGCAGTATTTT.